The 23 T cell receptor beta chains in this list originate from one sample, sequenced in a study of CD8 T cells in ankylosing spondylitis. Overall study findings and caveats: Ankylosing spondylitis blood appeared to be characterized by a TCR beta motif of eight highly homologous variants.

For these TCRs, the target antigens are not known. TCRdb called the 5' RACE reads again in MiXCR, with one record for every CDR3 protein. Of a few hundred thousand distinct CDR3 sequences in the sample, roughly a sixth were seen once. The sequenced material came from blood, either unsorted or a sorted T cell fraction (not recorded which). These receptors were collected from a male donor with ankylosing spondylitis.

This chain joins TRBV2 and TRBJ1-1; D remains unclear. Trimming removed 6 bases from V and 6 bases from J, with 14 bases in between. Germline V lookup: CDR1 SNHLY, CDR2 FYNNEI. The CDR3 spans 13 residues. Here the CDR3 reads CASSPGSGAEAFF. As DNA, the CDR3 is TGTGCCAGCAGCCCGGGGTCCGGGGCTGAAGCTTTCTTT.

Only a few counts were recorded for this clonotype. CDR3 in DNA: TGTGCCAGCAGTTCCGACAGTTACTCACCCCTCCACTTT. This gives the protein CASSSDSYSPLHF. The chain carries TRBV28 and TRBJ1-6, with D possibly matching TRBD1 (5 bases). Germline V gene sequence: CDR1 MDHEN, CDR2 SYDVKM. The CDR3 loop spans 13 amino acids. Trimming took 4 bases from V and 10 from J, leaving 11 bases between them. The complete variable domain, with remaining parts taken from reference TRBV28 and TRBJ1-6, reads DVKVTQSSRYLVKRTGEKVFLECVQDMDHENMFWYRQDPGLGLRLIYFSYDVKMKEKGDIPEGYSVSREKKERFSLILESASTNQTSMYLCASSSDSYSPLHFGNGTRLTVT.

The chain couples TRBV20-1 to TRBJ2-7, with D perhaps TRBD2 (6 bases). The V end lost 2 bases, the J end lost 4 bases, and 15 bases lay between the germline ends. CDR1 DFQATT and CDR2 SNEGSKA come from the germline V gene (reference sequence). The CDR3 contains 14 residues. CDR3: CSARPGVGGYEQYF. The CDR3, as DNA: TGCAGTGCTAGACCAGGCGTTGGGGGGTACGAGCAGTACTTC.

The rearrangement joins TRBV6-5 to TRBJ1-1; 7 positions agree with TRBD1. CDR3 size: 18 residues. Germline V gene sequence: CDR1 MNHEY, CDR2 SVGAGI. V lost 1 base, J lost 1 base, and 12 bases stayed unmatched. The CDR3 bases are TGTGCCAGCAGTTACTTTTCCCCCGGGACAGCGAAGAACACTGAAGCTTTCTTT. Its translation is CASSYFSPGTAKNTEAFF.

This clonotype was seen more than once but under ten times. The chain is built from TRBV20-1 and TRBJ2-1; 9 bases map to TRBD2. Per germline, CDR1 DFQATT and CDR2 SNEGSKA (reference sequence). This CDR3 is built from 14 residues. The CDR3 nucleotides read TGCAGCATCTACGGCGGGAGGGCGGGTAATGAGCAGTTCTTC. Encoded protein: CSIYGGRAGNEQFF.

The chain carries TRBV6-1 and TRBJ1-5; the D gene is possibly TRBD1 (5 bases). This CDR3 is built from 14 residues. Trimming left V 6 bases short and J 0 bases short, with 9 bases between. Germline CDR1 reads MNHNS; CDR2 reads SASEGT. In DNA, the CDR3 is TGTGCCAGCAGGGCGGGGCCTAGCAATCAGCCCCAGCATTTT. Its protein is CASRAGPSNQPQHF.

This clonotype was seen a few times. This rearrangement joins TRBV5-1 to TRBJ1-3; D gene unclear. Trimming took 4 bases from V and 2 from J, leaving 7 bases between them. The CDR3 covers 13 residues. Germline V lookup: CDR1 SGHRS, CDR2 YFSETQ. The CDR3 loop is CASSGQAGNTIYF. In DNA form, the CDR3 reads TGCGCCAGCAGCGGGCAGGCTGGAAACACCATATATTTT.

This chain uses TRBV20-1 with TRBJ2-5, with 11 bases fitting TRBD2. Germline assignment: CDR1 DFQATT and CDR2 SNEGSKA (reference sequence). The CDR3 runs to 16 residues. After removal of 1 base from V and 4 bases from J, the junction contained 8 bases not matched to a gene. For the CDR3, the DNA is TGCAGTGCTAGAGCCCAGACTAGCGGGGCCGCAGAGACCCAGTACTTC. This translates into CSARAQTSGAAETQYF.

The chain recombines TRBV20-1 with TRBJ2-7; D may be TRBD1 or TRBD2 (5 bases each). Trimming shortened V by 3 bases and J by 2 bases, and 14 bases separated the two germline ends. CDR3 length: 14 amino acids. Germline CDR1 and CDR2: DFQATT and SNEGSKA (reference sequence). CDR3 sequence (DNA): TGCAGTGCTAGTCAGGGACGGGGTCCCTACGAGCAGTACTTC. Its translation is CSASQGRGPYEQYF.

This clonotype occurred a few times. The chain combines TRBV20-1 with TRBJ1-2, with TRBD1 matching over 9 bases. There are 12 residues in the CDR3. The germline V gene encodes CDR1 DFQATT and CDR2 SNEGSKA (reference sequence). V lost 3 bases to trimming and J lost 8 bases; unmatched junction nucleotides: 4. CDR3 loop: CSARGQGEGYTF. The CDR3 nucleotides read TGCAGTGCTAGGGGACAGGGTGAGGGCTACACCTTC.

The gene calls are TRBV3-1 and TRBJ2-2; a weak D match, TRBD2 (5 bases). The CDR3 consists of 14 residues. The germline gives CDR1 LGHDT, CDR2 YNNKEL (reference sequence). With 3 bases removed from V and 1 base from J, the gap between germline ends came to 6 bases. The CDR3 region has the DNA TGTGCCAGCAGCCACCGGGGGAACACCGGGGAGCTGTTTTTT. Translated: CASSHRGNTGELFF.

The chain employs TRBV20-1 and TRBJ2-2; D gene ambiguous. The CDR3 has 12 amino acids. V was trimmed by 1 base and J by 3 bases, leaving 3 bases between them. Germline values: CDR1 DFQATT, CDR2 SNEGSKA (reference sequence). The CDR3 here is CSARGDTGELFF. The CDR3 DNA reads as TGCAGTGCTAGAGGGGACACCGGGGAGCTGTTTTTT.

In this sample, this clonotype turned up a few times. This chain links TRBV6-1 with TRBJ2-6; D gene ambiguous. V was shortened by 7 bases and J by 0 bases, with 7 bases between the two germline ends. The length of the CDR3 is 14 residues. Germline V lookup: CDR1 MNHNS, CDR2 SASEGT. CDR3 DNA sequence: TGTGCCAGCATGCGCGTCTCTGGGGCCAACGTCCTGACTTTC. Encoded protein: CASMRVSGANVLTF.

The chain has TRBV27 and TRBJ2-3, with 7 bases that match TRBD1. The CDR3 length is 14 residues. The germline CDR1 and CDR2 sequences are MNHEY and SMNVEV (reference sequence). The ends lost 8 bases at V and 5 bases at J; junction bases unmatched: 10. CDR3 sequence: CASGLDRDRDTQYF. CDR3 coding DNA: TGTGCCAGCGGCCTCGACAGGGACCGAGATACGCAGTATTTT.

J is TRBJ2-3 and V is TRBV7-9; 8 bases map to TRBD2. The CDR3 is 17 amino acids. V lost 3 bases, J lost 0 bases, and 8 bases stayed unmatched. CDR1 is SEHNR and CDR2 is FQNEAQ in the germline V gene (reference sequence). As DNA, the CDR3 is TGTGCCAGCAGCTTCAAGACGGGAGGGACTAGCACAGATACGCAGTATTTT. This sequence encodes CASSFKTGGTSTDTQYF.

This clonotype was observed a few times. The chain uses TRBV4-2 and TRBJ2-1; TRBD2 matches at 12 bases. V was clipped by 0 bases and J by 5 bases; unmatched bases: 8. From germline, CDR1 is LGHNA and CDR2 YNFKEQ. CDR3 length: 18 residues. CDR3 sequence (DNA): TGTGCCAGCAGCCAAGATGGGACACTAGCGGGGGGTCACAATGAGCAGTTCTTC. Its protein is CASSQDGTLAGGHNEQFF.

This clonotype occurred many times. The chain combines TRBV7-2 with TRBJ1-2; weak D call: TRBD1 (5 bases). Germline CDR1 and CDR2: SGHTA and FQGNSA. The V and J ends lost 0 bases and 1 base respectively, with 9 bases between them. The CDR3 runs 15 residues. The chain's CDR3 is CASSLAGANNYGYTF. For the CDR3, the DNA is TGTGCCAGCAGCTTAGCAGGGGCGAATAACTATGGCTACACCTTC.

V is TRBV25-1 and J is TRBJ1-1, with D hard to call. The CDR3 runs 17 residues. The V gene's germline CDR1 is MGHDK and CDR2 SYGVNS. Trimming cost V 1 base and J 0 bases, with 15 bases left between them. DNA for the CDR3: TGTGCCAGCAGTGAATTGGGCACCCCTGGGGTGAACACTGAAGCTTTCTTT. Its translation: CASSELGTPGVNTEAFF.

This clonotype was counted only a few times. The V gene is TRBV5-1, the J gene TRBJ2-7; 10 bases agree with TRBD1. The junction had 12 bases not matched to a gene; V was cut back by 6 bases and J by 6 bases. Germline V CDR1 and CDR2: SGHRS, YFSETQ. The CDR3 has 15 residues. CDR3 region: CASNNFGDRGAEQYF. Here the CDR3 DNA reads TGCGCCAGCAACAATTTCGGGGACAGGGGAGCCGAGCAGTACTTC.

This clonotype was seen at least ten times. The DNA of the CDR3 is TGCAGCGTTGCCACAGCCGGCTACACCTTC. It specifies CSVATAGYTF. The gene calls are TRBV29-1 and TRBJ1-2; D is ambiguous. Deletions cut 4 bases from V and 8 bases from J, with 8 bases between. Germline values: CDR1 SQVTM, CDR2 ANQGSEA. The CDR3 consists of 10 residues.

This clonotype was found a few times. V is TRBV29-1 and J is TRBJ2-1; either TRBD1 or TRBD2 may supply D (6 bases each). The V gene lost 6 bases and the J gene lost 9 bases, with 24 bases spanning the gap. Germline CDR1 reads SQVTM; CDR2 reads ANQGSEA. There are 15 residues in the CDR3. The CDR3 region is CSVTPGARIYGEQFF. The CDR3 coding sequence is TGCAGCGTGACGCCGGGGGCAAGGATATATGGTGAGCAGTTCTTC.

This chain links TRBV30 with TRBJ2-3; 7 bases are a match to TRBD1. The CDR3 sequence is 13 residues long. V dropped 8 bases and J dropped 4; count of bases not matched to a gene: 9. Germline values: CDR1 GTSNPN, CDR2 SVGIG (reference sequence). The CDR3 nucleotides are TGTGCCCGGGGACAGCAGGGCGCAGATACGCAGTATTTT. This translates into CARGQQGADTQYF.

This clonotype was seen a few times. This chain joins TRBV20-1 and TRBJ1-3, with D possibly TRBD1 on 6 matching bases. The CDR3 has 15 amino acids. The V end was cut by 4 bases, the J end by 1 base, with 14 bases between. Per germline, CDR1 DFQATT and CDR2 SNEGSKA (reference sequence). The CDR3 DNA follows: TGCAGTGCTATGGGCCAGGGGTTATCTGGAAACACCATATATTTT. This gives the protein CSAMGQGLSGNTIYF.